The clone carrying this T cell receptor (beta chain) was seen more than once but under ten times. Its antigen is undetermined. These data come from a study of beta chain features in type 1 diabetes. Study outcomes and limitations: Across all four CD4+ subsets, people with type 1 diabetes showed modestly shorter TCRB CDR3s.

As every portion of the isolated RNA was reverse transcribed, the sequencing read expressed TCRB transcripts. The method was immunoSEQ multiplex PCR; TCRdb's version includes in-frame clones alone and lacks a portion of them. The sample consists of under 900,000 clones, roughly 15% of them appearing once. J lost 5 bases, V lost 3 bases, and 14 bases had no gene match. The CDR3 covers 18 residues. Germline V lookup: CDR1 LGHNA, CDR2 YNFKEQ. This receptor was obtained from a woman aged 18 to 35 in good health. The sample taken for sequencing was naive CD4+ T cells from blood. This rearrangement joins TRBV4-2 to TRBJ2-3, with 10 positions matching TRBD2. CDR3 in DNA: TGTGCCAGCAGCCACCAAACGGCAGGAGCGGGAGGGCAAGATACGCAGTATTTT. Protein sequence: CASSHQTAGAGGQDTQYF.